Listed below are T cell receptor beta chains from one sample, sequenced in a study of beta chain features in type 1 diabetes. Generated by immunoSEQ multiplex PCR, the TCRdb table keeps only in-frame clones and is missing some. This repertoire shows 130,000 to 150,000 clones, less than 15% found once; its top ten account for about 1.3%. The specimen sequenced was central memory CD4+ T cells from blood. All receptors derive from a man younger than 35 with type 1 diabetes. CDR3s include the opening cysteine and the closing phenylalanine or tryptophan. D genes are given only for firm matches. For some rows the clone size is stated as once, few or many, or as a class when expanded; others skip it.

D gene	V gene	clone size	J gene	CDR3 DNA	CDR3 protein
.	TRBV5-1	.	TRBJ1-1	TGCGCCAGCAGCTTGGTCGGGCAGTACACTGAAGCTTTCTTT	CASSLVGQYTEAFF
TRBD1	TRBV4-2	few	TRBJ1-1	TGTGCCAGCAGCCCAGGGGGAGGGCCTTGGGCTGAAGCTTTCTTT	CASSPGGGPWAEAFF
TRBD1	TRBV29-1	.	TRBJ2-7	TGCAGCACTTGGGACAGCTCCTACGAGCAGTACTTC	CSTWDSSYEQYF
.	TRBV7-9	many	TRBJ1-3	TGTGCCAGCAGCACGAACATAGGAAACACCATATATTTT	CASSTNIGNTIYF
.	TRBV18	few	TRBJ1-4	TGTGCCAGCTCGCCGTCCGGGGTGAGGTCTAATGAAAAACTGTTTTTT	CASSPSGVRSNEKLFF
.	TRBV4-3	few	TRBJ2-7	TGCGCCAGCAGCCAAGTAAAGGGACCACGGTACTTC	CASSQVKGPRYF
.	TRBV5-1	few	TRBJ1-1	TGCGCCAGCAGCTTGGGCAGGGAGAACACTGAAGCTTTCTTT	CASSLGRENTEAFF
.	TRBV14	.	TRBJ1-1	TGTGCCAGCAGCCAAGATTGGGCAGCTGAAGCTTTCTTT	CASSQDWAAEAFF
.	TRBV5-1	.	TRBJ2-6	TGCGCCAGCAGTGACGACAGGCTTAACTCTGGGGCCAACGTCCTGACTTTC	CASSDDRLNSGANVLTF
.	TRBV6-1	.	TRBJ2-7	TGTGCCAGCAGTCAACTCTACGAGCAGTACTTC	CASSQLYEQYF
.	TRBV5-1	few	TRBJ1-2	TGCGCCAGCAGCTTGGATGCCACCCCTAACTATGGCTACACCTTC	CASSLDATPNYGYTF
.	TRBV6-5	.	TRBJ2-3	TGTGCCAGCAGTTACCGAGGGGGAAGCACAGATACGCAGTATTTT	CASSYRGGSTDTQYF
TRBD1	TRBV11-2	few	TRBJ1-5	TGTGCCAGCAGCTTAACAGGGGGCGATCAGCCCCAGCATTTT	CASSLTGGDQPQHF
.	TRBV28	few	TRBJ1-5	TGTGCCACGGGTGGGAGCAGGAGCAATCAGCCCCAGCATTTT	CATGGSRSNQPQHF
.	TRBV5-1	few	TRBJ2-5	TGCGCCAGCAGCTCGGGGATTCAAGAGACCCAGTACTTC	CASSSGIQETQYF
.	TRBV2	.	TRBJ1-6	TGTGCCAGCAGGAACACAGGGAGCAATTCACCCCTCCACTTT	CASRNTGSNSPLHF
.	TRBV25-1	.	TRBJ2-7	TGTGCCAGCAGTCCCCCGGGGCAGGGGTCGGAGCAGTACTTC	CASSPPGQGSEQYF
.	TRBV30	few	TRBJ2-5	TGTGCCTGGGCGCATGGAGAGACCCAGTACTTC	CAWAHGETQYF
.	TRBV6-5	few	TRBJ1-5	TGTGCCAGCAGTTACTCGTGGGATAGCAATCAGCCCCAGCATTTT	CASSYSWDSNQPQHF
.	TRBV20-1	few	TRBJ2-3	TGCAGTGACGGCACAGATACGCAGTATTTT	CSDGTDTQYF
TRBD2	TRBV30	few	TRBJ2-3	TGTGCCTGGAGTGTCGCGGGGGGGATCCTCACAGATACGCAGTATTTT	CAWSVAGGILTDTQYF
.	TRBV5-1	few	TRBJ2-7	TGCGCCAGCACCCGAGGGTTATCCTCCTACGAGCAGTACTTC	CASTRGLSSYEQYF
.	TRBV7-9	few	TRBJ2-7	TGTGCCAGCAGCTTAGCGGGGGCGCCGGGATACGAGCAGTACTTC	CASSLAGAPGYEQYF